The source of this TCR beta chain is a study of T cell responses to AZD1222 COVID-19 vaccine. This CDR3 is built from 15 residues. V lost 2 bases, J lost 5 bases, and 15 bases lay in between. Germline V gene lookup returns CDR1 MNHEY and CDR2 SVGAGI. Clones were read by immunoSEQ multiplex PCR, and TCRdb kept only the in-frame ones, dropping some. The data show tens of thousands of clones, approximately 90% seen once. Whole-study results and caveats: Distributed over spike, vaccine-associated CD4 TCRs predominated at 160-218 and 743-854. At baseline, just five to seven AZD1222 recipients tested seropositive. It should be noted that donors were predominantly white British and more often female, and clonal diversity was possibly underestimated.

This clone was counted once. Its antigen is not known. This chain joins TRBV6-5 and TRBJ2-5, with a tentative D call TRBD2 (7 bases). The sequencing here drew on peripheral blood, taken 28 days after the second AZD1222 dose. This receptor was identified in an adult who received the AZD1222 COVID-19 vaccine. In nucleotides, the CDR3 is TGTGCCAGCAGTTACATGGGGCGGGGGCACGAGACCCAGTACTTC. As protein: CASSYMGRGHETQYF.